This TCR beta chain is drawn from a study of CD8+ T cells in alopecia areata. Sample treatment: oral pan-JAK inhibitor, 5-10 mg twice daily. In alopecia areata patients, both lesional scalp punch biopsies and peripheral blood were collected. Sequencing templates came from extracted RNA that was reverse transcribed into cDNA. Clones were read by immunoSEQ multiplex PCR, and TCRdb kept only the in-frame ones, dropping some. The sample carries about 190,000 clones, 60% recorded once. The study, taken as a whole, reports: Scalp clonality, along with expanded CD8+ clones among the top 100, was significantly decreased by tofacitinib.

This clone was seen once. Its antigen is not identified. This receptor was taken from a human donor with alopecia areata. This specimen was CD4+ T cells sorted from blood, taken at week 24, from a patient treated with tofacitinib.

The CDR3 region has the DNA TGTGCCAGCAGCTTGAGTGCAGATACGCAGTATTTT. Translating it yields CASSLSADTQYF. This rearrangement joins TRBV5-6 to TRBJ2-3; D is ambiguous. The CDR3 runs 12 residues. V dropped 1 base and J dropped 4 bases, with 4 bases sitting between them. Germline CDR1 and CDR2: SGHDT and YYEEEE.